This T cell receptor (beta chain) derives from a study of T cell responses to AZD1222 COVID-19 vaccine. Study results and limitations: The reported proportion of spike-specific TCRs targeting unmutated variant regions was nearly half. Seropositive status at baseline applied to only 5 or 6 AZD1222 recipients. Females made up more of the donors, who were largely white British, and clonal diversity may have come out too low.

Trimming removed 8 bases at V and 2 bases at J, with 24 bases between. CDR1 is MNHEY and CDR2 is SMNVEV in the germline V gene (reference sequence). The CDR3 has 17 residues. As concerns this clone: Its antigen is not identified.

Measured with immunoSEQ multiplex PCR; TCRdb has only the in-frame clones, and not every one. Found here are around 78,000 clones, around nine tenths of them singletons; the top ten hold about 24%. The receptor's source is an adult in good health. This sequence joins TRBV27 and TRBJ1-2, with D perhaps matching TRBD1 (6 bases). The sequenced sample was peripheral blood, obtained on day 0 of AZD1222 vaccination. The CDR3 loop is CASADRGTHTMNYGYTF. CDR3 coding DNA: TGTGCCAGCGCCGACCGCGGGACACATACAATGAACTATGGCTACACCTTC.